The sequence of this TCR beta chain was determined in a study of T-cell reconstitution after alpha-beta-depleted transplantation in children. There are 15 residues in the CDR3. Germline V gives CDR1 KGHDR, CDR2 SFDVKD. The V gene end was trimmed by 4 bases and the J gene end by 5 bases; junction bases not matched to a gene: 9. Unique molecular identifiers tagged the TCRbeta library. TCRdb re-called the PCR reads with MiXCR, one entry per CDR3 protein. The table records 200,000 to 300,000 distinct CDR3 sequences, more than 10% of them present only once. This clonotype came up many times. The chain is built from TRBV24-1 and TRBJ2-5, with TRBD1 matching over 7 bases. This TCR came from a human donor who donated a stem cell graft to a child with acute lymphoblastic leukemia. The sequencing used PBMCs from the stem cell graft donor, collected from the stem cell graft. This CDR3 is CATSDVRGLMETQYF. In nucleotides, the CDR3 is TGTGCCACCAGTGACGTGAGGGGGCTTATGGAGACCCAGTACTTC.